The rows below give T cell receptor beta chains drawn from one sample of a study of blood T cells in healthy people across ages. TCRdb fed the 5' RACE reads into MiXCR, producing one record per CDR3 protein. In the table there are roughly 1.6 million distinct CDR3 sequences, 30% to 35% of which are singletons. The sequenced sample was blood. These receptors originate from a woman aged 25-40 years in good health. Each CDR3 is given with its conserved first and last residue. D genes are given only for firm matches. Some rows mark clone size as missing; the rest say once, few, many or name a class of expanded clone.

d_call: TRBD2
clone_size: NA
v_call: TRBV3-1
j_call: TRBJ2-3
cdr3_aa: CASSHFGGSTDTQYF
cdr3_nt: TGTGCCAGCAGCCATTTCGGGGGGAGCACAGATACGCAGTATTTT

d_call: NA
clone_size: NA
v_call: TRBV29-1
j_call: TRBJ1-4
cdr3_aa: CSAEGQGAIATNEKLFF
cdr3_nt: TGCAGCGCTGAGGGGCAAGGAGCCATTGCAACTAATGAAAAACTGTTTTTT

d_call: NA
clone_size: NA
v_call: TRBV21-1
j_call: TRBJ2-3
cdr3_aa: CASPKPAGPSTDTQYF
cdr3_nt: TGTGCCAGCCCCAAGCCGGCAGGGCCTAGCACAGATACGCAGTATTTT

d_call: NA
clone_size: NA
v_call: TRBV5-5
j_call: TRBJ2-7
cdr3_aa: CASSLFQVPYEQYF
cdr3_nt: TGTGCCAGCAGCTTGTTTCAGGTCCCGTACGAGCAGTACTTC

d_call: TRBD2
clone_size: NA
v_call: TRBV20-1
j_call: TRBJ2-3
cdr3_aa: CSAAGGDTQYF
cdr3_nt: TGCAGTGCAGCGGGGGGAGATACGCAGTATTTT

d_call: NA
clone_size: many
v_call: TRBV7-2
j_call: TRBJ1-2
cdr3_aa: CASSPKQGGYTF
cdr3_nt: TGTGCCAGCAGCCCAAAGCAGGGTGGCTACACCTTC

d_call: TRBD2
clone_size: few
v_call: TRBV7-7
j_call: TRBJ2-2
cdr3_aa: CASSRRSTSGKKGELFF
cdr3_nt: TGTGCCAGCAGCAGGAGGAGTACTAGCGGGAAGAAGGGGGAGCTGTTTTTT

d_call: NA
clone_size: NA
v_call: TRBV2
j_call: TRBJ2-7
cdr3_aa: CATYRPTRPPYEQYF
cdr3_nt: TGTGCCACCTACCGCCCGACCCGGCCGCCCTACGAGCAGTACTTC

d_call: NA
clone_size: NA
v_call: TRBV5-6
j_call: TRBJ2-1
cdr3_aa: CASNLEVYNEQFF
cdr3_nt: TGTGCCAGCAACTTGGAAGTGTACAATGAGCAGTTCTTC

d_call: NA
clone_size: few
v_call: TRBV10-3
j_call: TRBJ1-1
cdr3_aa: CAITRGVVNTEAFF
cdr3_nt: TGTGCCATCACACGGGGGGTTGTGAACACTGAAGCTTTCTTT

d_call: TRBD1
clone_size: many
v_call: TRBV6-6
j_call: TRBJ2-7
cdr3_aa: CASSYLTGQGGEQYF
cdr3_nt: TGTGCCAGCAGTTACTTAACGGGACAGGGGGGCGAGCAGTACTTC

d_call: NA
clone_size: NA
v_call: TRBV3-1
j_call: TRBJ2-7
cdr3_aa: CASSQGSGVTYEQYF
cdr3_nt: TGTGCCAGCAGCCAAGGGTCAGGAGTAACCTACGAGCAGTACTTC

d_call: NA
clone_size: few
v_call: TRBV12-5
j_call: TRBJ2-3
cdr3_aa: CASGLAGGVAQYF
cdr3_nt: TGTGCTAGTGGTTTGGCCGGTGGGGTTGCGCAGTATTTT

d_call: NA
clone_size: NA
v_call: TRBV18
j_call: TRBJ1-1
cdr3_aa: CASSPGLAGAEAFF
cdr3_nt: TGTGCCAGCTCACCCGGACTAGCTGGTGCTGAAGCTTTCTTT

d_call: TRBD2
clone_size: few
v_call: TRBV10-3
j_call: TRBJ2-5
cdr3_aa: CAIRGASGTKGQYF
cdr3_nt: TGTGCCATCAGGGGGGCTAGCGGGACGAAGGGCCAGTACTTC

d_call: NA
clone_size: few
v_call: TRBV3-1
j_call: TRBJ2-5
cdr3_aa: CASSPTMRGETQYF
cdr3_nt: TGTGCCAGCAGCCCGACTATGCGGGGAGAGACCCAGTACTTC

d_call: NA
clone_size: NA
v_call: TRBV15
j_call: TRBJ2-1
cdr3_aa: CATTMGGVLYNEQFF
cdr3_nt: TGTGCCACCACCATGGGGGGAGTTCTCTACAATGAGCAGTTCTTC

d_call: NA
clone_size: once
v_call: TRBV28
j_call: TRBJ2-7
cdr3_aa: CASSLYSAGEQYF
cdr3_nt: TGTGCCAGCAGTTTATACTCGGCGGGGGAGCAGTACTTC

d_call: TRBD2
clone_size: NA
v_call: TRBV7-8
j_call: TRBJ2-3
cdr3_aa: CASSPLVAGNRDTQYF
cdr3_nt: TGTGCCAGCAGCCCCCTAGTAGCGGGGAACAGAGATACGCAGTATTTT

d_call: NA
clone_size: NA
v_call: TRBV3-1
j_call: TRBJ2-2
cdr3_aa: CASSPSGNYTGELFF
cdr3_nt: TGTGCCAGCAGTCCTTCCGGGAACTACACCGGGGAGCTGTTTTTT

d_call: NA
clone_size: NA
v_call: TRBV4-1
j_call: TRBJ2-7
cdr3_aa: CASSQETWYEQYF
cdr3_nt: TGCGCCAGCAGCCAAGAGACCTGGTACGAGCAGTACTTC

d_call: NA
clone_size: NA
v_call: TRBV10-3
j_call: TRBJ1-2
cdr3_aa: CAISESNYRPLGGYTF
cdr3_nt: TGTGCCATCAGTGAGTCGAATTACAGGCCCTTAGGCGGCTACACCTTC

d_call: NA
clone_size: NA
v_call: TRBV18
j_call: TRBJ2-7
cdr3_aa: CASSPGRSSYAQYF
cdr3_nt: TGTGCCAGCTCACCGGGCCGGAGCTCCTACGCGCAGTACTTC

d_call: NA
clone_size: NA
v_call: TRBV28
j_call: TRBJ1-2
cdr3_aa: CASSIPGGYSYTF
cdr3_nt: TGTGCCAGCTCTATTCCCGGCGGCTATAGCTACACCTTC

d_call: NA
clone_size: few
v_call: TRBV27
j_call: TRBJ1-2
cdr3_aa: CASSIDGNYGYTF
cdr3_nt: TGTGCCAGCAGCATCGACGGAAATTATGGCTACACCTTC